This is a list of T cell receptor beta chains from one sample in a study of T cell responses to AZD1222 COVID-19 vaccine. The table came from immunoSEQ multiplex PCR; TCRdb's copy has only in-frame clones and leaves some out. In the table there are 65,000 to 95,000 clones, roughly 85% of which are singletons. Sequencing used peripheral blood, obtained 28 days after the second AZD1222 dose. The receptors come from an adult who received the AZD1222 COVID-19 vaccine. The CDR3 runs from the conserved cysteine through the conserved F or W. A D gene is named only where the DNA matches it firmly. For some rows the clone size is stated as once, few or many, or as a class when expanded; others skip it.

TRBV6-6	TRBJ1-2	.	.	TGTGCCAGCAGTTACTCCGGGAAGTCAGGTGGCTACACCTTC	CASSYSGKSGGYTF
TRBV29-1	TRBJ2-1	.	.	TGCAGCGTTGAAGAGGCCAAAGAGCAGTTCTTC	CSVEEAKEQFF
TRBV18	TRBJ1-2	.	TRBD1	TGTGCCAGCTCACCACAGGGACAGGGGTGGACTAACTATGGCTACACCTTC	CASSPQGQGWTNYGYTF
TRBV12-3/TRBV12-4	TRBJ2-3	.	.	TGTGCCAGCACACCCCGTCCAGATACGCAGTATTTT	CASTPRPDTQYF
TRBV19	TRBJ1-1	.	TRBD1	TGTGCCAGTAGTAAACTCCCCGGACAGGCGAGGAACACTGAAGCTTTCTTT	CASSKLPGQARNTEAFF
TRBV27	TRBJ2-5	.	TRBD2	TGTGCCAGCAGTTCGCCTAGCGGTACTCAAGAGACCCAGTACTTC	CASSSPSGTQETQYF
TRBV28	TRBJ2-7	.	.	TGTGCCACCTTGCAGGGTTCGAGCGAGCAGTACTTC	CATLQGSSEQYF
TRBV3-1/TRBV3-2	TRBJ2-5	.	.	TGTGCCAGCAGCCAATCTTCTGCGGGTCAAGAGACCCAGTACTTC	CASSQSSAGQETQYF
TRBV6-6	TRBJ2-7	.	.	TGTGCCAGCAGAGGGGCTGGGGGGGAGCAGTACTTC	CASRGAGGEQYF
TRBV2	TRBJ2-5	.	TRBD1	TGTGCCAGCAATCTAGGGACAGGGTCGGAGACCCAGTACTTC	CASNLGTGSETQYF
TRBV19	TRBJ1-1	.	.	TGTGCCAGTAGTATCGCGGCGACTACCATGAACACTGAAGCTTTCTTT	CASSIAATTMNTEAFF
TRBV6-5	TRBJ1-4	.	TRBD1	TGTGCCAGCAGAGCGACAGGGGTGACTAATGAAAAACTGTTTTTT	CASRATGVTNEKLFF
TRBV27	TRBJ1-6	.	TRBD1	TGTGCCAGCAGCTCAACAGGGGGCTTTTCACCCCTCCACTTT	CASSSTGGFSPLHF
TRBV5-5	TRBJ1-2	.	.	TGTGCCAGCAGCCCGCGACCTAATCCTAACTATGGCTACACCTTC	CASSPRPNPNYGYTF
TRBV5-1	TRBJ1-1	.	.	TGCGCCAGCAGCTTGGTACGGGCCGAGAAGGGAGCTTTCTTT	CASSLVRAEKGAFF
TRBV7-8	TRBJ2-7	.	.	TGTGCCAGCAGCCCGGCCCCCGCTAGTTATGCGGGTGAGCAGTACTTC	CASSPAPASYAGEQYF
TRBV24-1	TRBJ1-4	.	TRBD1	TGTGCCACAAGATCAGGACAGGGAGGAGAAAAACTGTTTTTT	CATRSGQGGEKLFF
TRBV3-1/TRBV3-2	TRBJ1-1	.	.	TGTGCCAGCAGCCAAAGAGACACCTTGAACACTGAAGCTTTCTTT	CASSQRDTLNTEAFF
TRBV11-2	TRBJ1-4	.	.	TGTGCCAGCACCTCCAGGACTACTAATGAAAAACTGTTTTTT	CASTSRTTNEKLFF
TRBV5-3	TRBJ1-2	.	.	TGTGCCAGAAGCTTCTGGTGTCATGGCTACACCTTC	CARSFWCHGYTF
TRBV7-9	TRBJ1-4	few	TRBD1	TGTGCCAGCAGTCAGGCCGGGACAGGAGGACTGTTTTTT	CASSQAGTGGLFF
TRBV18	TRBJ2-4	.	TRBD2	TGTGCCAGCTCATCTAGCGGGGGTGTAGACATTCAGTACTTC	CASSSSGGVDIQYF
TRBV12-3/TRBV12-4	TRBJ2-7	.	TRBD1	TGTGCCAGCAGGAGGACAGGGTTGGGCGAGCAGTACTTC	CASRRTGLGEQYF
TRBV5-8	TRBJ2-3	.	.	TGTGCCAGCAGCTTGGACGGGACAAGGTCCATACTGGATACGCAGTATTTT	CASSLDGTRSILDTQYF
TRBV6-5	TRBJ1-5	.	.	TGTGCCAGCAGTTACGGCCAGAATCAGCCCCAGCATTTT	CASSYGQNQPQHF
TRBV10-3	TRBJ1-2	few	TRBD1	TGTGCCATCAGGAAAGGACAGGGGCCGCCCCTTTATGGCTACACCTTC	CAIRKGQGPPLYGYTF
TRBV7-2	TRBJ2-7	.	.	TGTGCCAGCAGCTTGGGCCCGTCGGGGAGAGTTCCCTACGAGCAGTACTTC	CASSLGPSGRVPYEQYF